The 21 T cell receptor beta chains reported below all come from one sample, sequenced in a study of T cell responses to AZD1222 COVID-19 vaccine. This table comes from immunoSEQ multiplex PCR, and its TCRdb copy is limited to in-frame clones, with some not included. The profile covers 98,000 or so clones, with around nine tenths appearing a single time and approximately 3% taken by the ten largest. The input for sequencing was peripheral blood, taken 28 days after the second dose of the MenACWY control vaccine. These receptors all come from an adult who received the MenACWY meningococcal vaccine as a control.

J is TRBJ2-5 and V is TRBV5-4; 8 bases are shared with TRBD2. Germline V gene lookup returns CDR1 SGHNT and CDR2 YYREEE (reference sequence). J gave up 3 bases and V 2 bases, and 3 bases lay outside the gene matches. This CDR3 is built from 14 residues. The CDR3 loop is CASSFSGAEETQYF. In DNA form, the CDR3 reads TGTGCCAGCAGCTTTAGCGGGGCTGAAGAGACCCAGTACTTC.

This clone was observed a single time. V usage is TRBV19 and J usage is TRBJ2-4; D assignment may be TRBD1 or TRBD2 (6 bases each). With 3 bases removed from V and 8 bases from J, the gap between germline ends came to 11 bases. The CDR3 runs 13 residues. Germline assignment: CDR1 LNHDA and CDR2 SQIVND (reference sequence). The CDR3 loop reads CASSMGGRDIQYF. The CDR3 coding sequence is TGTGCCAGTAGTATGGGGGGCCGGGACATTCAGTACTTC.

The rearrangement joins TRBV27 to TRBJ1-4; 7 bases map to TRBD1. The CDR3 extends over 14 amino acids. The V and J ends lost 3 bases and 8 bases, in that order; junction bases with no gene match: 6. Germline assignment: CDR1 MNHEY and CDR2 SMNVEV (reference sequence). The CDR3, as DNA: TGTGCCAGCAGTTTGAGGGGGCTAGGCGAAAAACTGTTTTTT. Protein sequence: CASSLRGLGEKLFF.

This chain uses TRBV28 with TRBJ2-1, with 13 bases that match TRBD2. V lost 6 bases to trimming and J lost 12 bases; unmatched junction nucleotides: 11. The CDR3 runs 15 residues. The germline CDR1 and CDR2 sequences are MDHEN and SYDVKM. The CDR3 coding sequence is TGTGCCAGCAGAGCCCCCGGGACTAGCGGGGTAGGGCAGTTCTTC. Protein product: CASRAPGTSGVGQFF.

CDR3 in amino acids: CASSLGSTNDEQYF. The CDR3 DNA reads TGTGCCAGCAGCTTAGGATCTACTAACGACGAGCAGTACTTC. The chain is built from TRBV11-2 and TRBJ2-7; no clear D gene. V was shortened by 1 base and J by 5 bases, with 12 bases between the two germline ends. Germline values: CDR1 SGHAT, CDR2 FQNNGV. This CDR3 has 14 amino acids.

V and J are TRBV19 and TRBJ2-1; D unresolved. The CDR3 length is 12 residues. CDR1 and CDR2 from the germline V gene are LNHDA and SQIVND (reference sequence). Trimming took 5 bases from V and 6 from J, leaving 8 bases between them. CDR3: CASSVGSNEQFF. In DNA, the CDR3 is TGTGCCAGTAGTGTGGGTAGCAATGAGCAGTTCTTC.

This clone was detected only once. This sequence joins TRBV28 and TRBJ1-1; unclear D gene. The CDR3 extends over 12 amino acids. Germline CDR1 is MDHEN and CDR2 is SYDVKM. V shed 7 bases and J shed 8 bases, with 14 bases lying between them. The CDR3 nucleotides read TGTGCCAGCACCCTAGATGGGTTGGAAGCTTTCTTT. Encoded protein: CASTLDGLEAFF.

The rearrangement joins TRBV15 to TRBJ2-5; 8 bases are shared with TRBD1. The V gene's germline CDR1 is LNHNV and CDR2 YYDKDF (reference sequence). Germline trimming cut 3 bases from V and 4 bases from J; bases unmatched to any gene: 10. The CDR3 is 16 residues long. The CDR3 region is CATSSLQGEDRETQYF. CDR3 in DNA: TGTGCCACCAGCAGCCTACAGGGGGAGGACAGAGAGACCCAGTACTTC.

The rearrangement joins TRBV7-3 to TRBJ1-1, with 10 bases lining up with TRBD1. Germline lookup yields CDR1 SGHTA and CDR2 FQGTGA. This CDR3 spans 15 amino acids. The trim removed 1 base at V and 4 bases at J, leaving 3 bases unmatched. The CDR3 coding sequence is TGTGCCAGCAGCTTAATCGGGACAGGGGCCACTGAAGCTTTCTTT. Translated, it gives CASSLIGTGATEAFF.

The chain links TRBV19 to TRBJ1-4; tentatively, D is TRBD1 (5 bases). CDR3 length: 15 amino acids. V lost 5 bases to trimming and J lost 6 bases, with 16 bases between them. CDR1 is LNHDA and CDR2 is SQIVND in the germline V gene (reference sequence). CDR3 sequence reads: CASSPGGARDEKLFF. The CDR3 DNA reads as TGTGCCAGTAGTCCGGGAGGGGCTCGGGATGAAAAACTGTTTTTT.

This chain uses TRBV5-1 with TRBJ2-1; D ambiguous. The germline CDR1 and CDR2 sequences are SGHRS and YFSETQ. The CDR3 extends over 15 amino acids. Trimming took off 4 bases at V and 0 bases at J, with 11 bases between the two ends. In DNA form, the CDR3 reads TGCGCCAGCAGCCTGGCCCCAGCCTCCTACAATGAGCAGTTCTTC. This translates into CASSLAPASYNEQFF.

Concerning this clone itself: Other nucleotide sequences from this sample produce the same CDR3. V and J are TRBV7-2 and TRBJ2-3; D gene uncertain. This CDR3 comprises 12 residues. The V and J ends lost 1 base and 6 bases respectively, with 5 bases between them. CDR1 and CDR2 from the germline V gene are SGHTA and FQGNSA. The CDR3 nucleotides are TGTGCCAGCAGCTTAGACGTGGATACGCAGTATTTT. It codes for CASSLDVDTQYF. Together with reference TRBV7-2 and TRBJ2-3, the CDR3 gives the full variable domain: GAGVSQSPSNKVTEKGKDVELRCDPISGHTALYWYRQSLGQGLEFLIYFQGNSAPDKSGLPSDRFSAERTGGSVSTLTIQRTQQEDSAVYLCASSLDVDTQYFGPGTRLTVL.

The chain links TRBV6-6 to TRBJ2-7; D is uncertain. This CDR3 is 13 amino acids long. The germline V gene has CDR1 MNHNY and CDR2 SVGAGI (reference sequence). Between the trimmed V and J ends, which lost 2 bases and 1 base, there was a span of 6 bases. The CDR3 here is CASSYKESYEQYF. The CDR3 DNA follows: TGTGCCAGCAGTTACAAGGAATCCTACGAGCAGTACTTC.

The chain combines TRBV7-3 with TRBJ2-1; TRBD2 matches 8 bases. Trimming removed 2 bases from V and 6 bases from J; junction bases left unmatched: 3. In germline, CDR1 is SGHTA, CDR2 FQGTGA. The length of the CDR3 is 14 residues. CDR3 residues: CASSLAGGPNEQFF. CDR3 coding DNA: TGTGCCAGCAGCTTAGCGGGGGGCCCCAATGAGCAGTTCTTC.

The J gene is TRBJ2-7, the V gene TRBV6-5; TRBD1 matches at 11 bases. The V gene end was trimmed by 8 bases and the J gene end by 2 bases; junction bases not matched to a gene: 8. The CDR3 spans 15 residues. Germline V gene sequence: CDR1 MNHEY, CDR2 SVGAGI. In DNA, the CDR3 is TGTGCCAGCCGGGGGACAGGGGGAATTACCTACGAGCAGTACTTC. Residues: CASRGTGGITYEQYF.

This chain uses TRBV5-6 with TRBJ2-3; weak D call: TRBD2 (5 bases). Germline loops: CDR1 SGHDT, CDR2 YYEEEE. The V and J ends lost 0 bases and 1 base respectively, with 12 bases between them. The CDR3 runs to 16 residues. CDR3 nucleotides: TGTGCCAGCAGCTTGGTCGGAGCCGGGGGCACAGATACGCAGTATTTT. It is translated as CASSLVGAGGTDTQYF.

The chain employs TRBV12-3 or TRBV12-4 and TRBJ2-7; the D is unclear. This CDR3 contains 12 residues. Trimming left V 4 bases short and J 3 bases short, with 7 bases between. The CDR3 sequence: CASSSPDYEQYF. CDR3 coding DNA: TGTGCCAGCAGTTCCCCGGACTACGAGCAGTACTTC.

In its sample, this clone was seen once. This chain uses TRBV10-3 with TRBJ1-5; no reliable D call. This CDR3 has 13 amino acids. Per the germline V gene, CDR1 is ENHRY and CDR2 is SYGVKD. V gave up 2 bases and J gave up 1 base, with 3 bases separating them. CDR3 region: CAISEGSNQPQHF. CDR3 coding DNA: TGTGCCATCAGTGAGGGCAGCAATCAGCCCCAGCATTTT.

V usage is TRBV7-6 and J usage is TRBJ1-3; D unclear. The CDR3 length is 15 residues. V lost 1 base, J lost 7 bases, and 14 bases lay in between. Germline assignment: CDR1 SGHVS and CDR2 FNYEAQ. The CDR3, as DNA: TGTGCCAGCAGCTTAGGGAGTGAAGAGGACAACACCATATATTTT. Amino acid sequence: CASSLGSEEDNTIYF.

This rearrangement joins TRBV7-9 to TRBJ1-2; 9 bases match TRBD1. Losses at the gene ends were 6 bases for V and 3 bases for J; bases not matched to a gene: 5. This CDR3 is built from 14 residues. CDR1 SEHNR and CDR2 FQNEAQ come from the germline V gene (reference sequence). CDR3 in amino acids: CASRTGTGHYGYTF. The CDR3, as DNA: TGTGCCAGCAGAACCGGGACAGGGCACTATGGCTACACCTTC.

V is TRBV5-5 and J is TRBJ2-3; no firm D call. V dropped 0 bases and J dropped 1 base, with 6 bases sitting between them. CDR3 length: 14 residues. The germline CDR1 and CDR2 sequences are SGHKS and YYEKEE (reference sequence). The CDR3 DNA is TGTGCCAGCAGCTTGGGATGGGGCACAGATACGCAGTATTTT. It yields the protein CASSLGWGTDTQYF.